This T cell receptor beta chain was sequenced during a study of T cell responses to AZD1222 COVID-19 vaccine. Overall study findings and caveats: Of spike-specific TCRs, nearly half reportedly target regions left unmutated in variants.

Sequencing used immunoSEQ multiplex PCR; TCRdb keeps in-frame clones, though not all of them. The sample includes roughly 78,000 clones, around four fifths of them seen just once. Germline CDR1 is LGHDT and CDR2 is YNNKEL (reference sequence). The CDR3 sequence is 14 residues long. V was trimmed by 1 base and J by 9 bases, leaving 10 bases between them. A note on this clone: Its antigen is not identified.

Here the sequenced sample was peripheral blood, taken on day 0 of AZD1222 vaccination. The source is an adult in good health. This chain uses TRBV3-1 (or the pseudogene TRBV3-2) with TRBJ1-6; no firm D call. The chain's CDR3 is CASSQGPTGSPLHF. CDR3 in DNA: TGTGCCAGCAGCCAAGGACCCACGGGTTCACCCCTCCACTTT.